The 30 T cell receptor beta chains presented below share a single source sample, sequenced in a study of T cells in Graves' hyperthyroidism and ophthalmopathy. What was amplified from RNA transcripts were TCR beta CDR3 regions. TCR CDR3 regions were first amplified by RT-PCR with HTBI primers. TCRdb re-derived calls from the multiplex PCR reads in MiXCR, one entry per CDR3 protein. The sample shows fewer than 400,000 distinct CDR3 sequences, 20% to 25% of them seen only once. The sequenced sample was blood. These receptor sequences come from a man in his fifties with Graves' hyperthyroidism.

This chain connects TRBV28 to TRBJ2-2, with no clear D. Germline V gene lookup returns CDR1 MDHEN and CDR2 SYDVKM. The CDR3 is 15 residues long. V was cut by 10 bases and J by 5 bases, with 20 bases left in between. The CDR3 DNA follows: TGTGCCACCTACGGTGGGTCGTCGGGTACCGGGGAGCTGTTTTTT. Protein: CATYGGSSGTGELFF.

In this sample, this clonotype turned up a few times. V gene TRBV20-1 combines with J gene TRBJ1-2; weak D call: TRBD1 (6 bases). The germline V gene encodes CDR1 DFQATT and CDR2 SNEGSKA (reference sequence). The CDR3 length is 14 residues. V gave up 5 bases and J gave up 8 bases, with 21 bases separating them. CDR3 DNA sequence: TGCAGTGCTCCGAACCTACAGGGTACATTAGGCTACACCTTC. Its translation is CSAPNLQGTLGYTF.

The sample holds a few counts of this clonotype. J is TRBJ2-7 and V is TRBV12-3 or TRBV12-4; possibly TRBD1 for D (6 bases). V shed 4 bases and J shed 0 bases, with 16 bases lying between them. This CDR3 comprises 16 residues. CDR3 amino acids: CASSSPGRGDSYEQYF. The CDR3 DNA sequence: TGTGCCAGCAGTTCCCCCGGCAGGGGAGACTCCTACGAGCAGTACTTC.

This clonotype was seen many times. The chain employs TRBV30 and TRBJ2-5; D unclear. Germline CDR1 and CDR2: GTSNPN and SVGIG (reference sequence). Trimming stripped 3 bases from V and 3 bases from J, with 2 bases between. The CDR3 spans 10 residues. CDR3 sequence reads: CAWREETQYF. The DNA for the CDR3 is TGTGCCTGGAGGGAAGAGACCCAGTACTTC.

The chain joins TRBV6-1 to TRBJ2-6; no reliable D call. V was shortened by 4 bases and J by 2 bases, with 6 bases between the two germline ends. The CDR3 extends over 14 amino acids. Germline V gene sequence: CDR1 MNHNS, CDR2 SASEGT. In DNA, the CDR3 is TGTGCCAGCAGTGTAAACCCTGGGGCCAACGTCCTGACTTTC. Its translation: CASSVNPGANVLTF.

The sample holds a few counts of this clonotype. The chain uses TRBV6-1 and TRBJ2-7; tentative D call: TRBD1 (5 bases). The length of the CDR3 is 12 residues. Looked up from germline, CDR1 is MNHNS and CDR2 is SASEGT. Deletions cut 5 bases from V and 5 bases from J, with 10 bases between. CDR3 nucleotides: TGTGCCAGCAGTCAGGGATCGCACGAGCAGTACTTC. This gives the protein CASSQGSHEQYF.

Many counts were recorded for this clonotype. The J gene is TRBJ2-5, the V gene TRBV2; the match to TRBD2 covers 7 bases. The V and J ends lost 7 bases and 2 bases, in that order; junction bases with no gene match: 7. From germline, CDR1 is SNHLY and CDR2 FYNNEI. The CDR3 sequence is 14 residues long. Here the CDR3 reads CASMGGTFQETQYF. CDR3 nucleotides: TGTGCCAGCATGGGGGGGACCTTTCAAGAGACCCAGTACTTC.

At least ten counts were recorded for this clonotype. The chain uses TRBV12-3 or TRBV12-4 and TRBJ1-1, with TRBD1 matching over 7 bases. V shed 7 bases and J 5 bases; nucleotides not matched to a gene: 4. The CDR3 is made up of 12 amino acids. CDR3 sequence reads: CASTAGGTEAFF. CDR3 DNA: TGTGCCAGCACTGCAGGGGGTACTGAAGCTTTCTTT.

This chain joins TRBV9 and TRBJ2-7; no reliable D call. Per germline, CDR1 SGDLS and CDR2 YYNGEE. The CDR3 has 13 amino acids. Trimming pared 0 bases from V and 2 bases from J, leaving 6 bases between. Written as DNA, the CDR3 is TGTGCCAGCAGCGTAGGACTGACCTACGAGCAGTACTTC. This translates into CASSVGLTYEQYF.

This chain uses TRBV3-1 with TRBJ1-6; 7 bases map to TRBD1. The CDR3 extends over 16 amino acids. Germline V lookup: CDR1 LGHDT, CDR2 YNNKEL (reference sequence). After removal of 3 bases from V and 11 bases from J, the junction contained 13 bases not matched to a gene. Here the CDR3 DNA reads TGTGCCAGCAGCCATGCCCTGACAGGGACGAACCCACCCCTCCACTTT. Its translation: CASSHALTGTNPPLHF.

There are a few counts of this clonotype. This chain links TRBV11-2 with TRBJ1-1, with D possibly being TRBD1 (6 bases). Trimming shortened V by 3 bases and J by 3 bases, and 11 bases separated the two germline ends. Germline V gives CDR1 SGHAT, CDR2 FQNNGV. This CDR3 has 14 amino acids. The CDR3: CASSFTGLDTEAFF. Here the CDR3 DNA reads TGTGCCAGCAGCTTCACAGGGTTGGACACTGAAGCTTTCTTT.

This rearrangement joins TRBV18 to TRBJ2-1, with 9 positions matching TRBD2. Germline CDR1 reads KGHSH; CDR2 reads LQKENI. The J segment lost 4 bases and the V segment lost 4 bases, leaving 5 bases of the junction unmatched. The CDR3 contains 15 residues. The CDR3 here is CASSHSSGDYNEQFF. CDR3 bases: TGTGCCAGCTCACATTCTAGCGGGGATTACAATGAGCAGTTCTTC.

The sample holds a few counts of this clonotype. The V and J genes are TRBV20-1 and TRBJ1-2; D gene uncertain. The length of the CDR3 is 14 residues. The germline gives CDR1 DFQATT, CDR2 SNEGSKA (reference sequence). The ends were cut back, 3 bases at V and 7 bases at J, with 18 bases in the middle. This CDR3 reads CSARVVGRLAGYTF. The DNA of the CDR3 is TGCAGTGCTAGGGTAGTGGGTAGATTGGCTGGCTACACCTTC.

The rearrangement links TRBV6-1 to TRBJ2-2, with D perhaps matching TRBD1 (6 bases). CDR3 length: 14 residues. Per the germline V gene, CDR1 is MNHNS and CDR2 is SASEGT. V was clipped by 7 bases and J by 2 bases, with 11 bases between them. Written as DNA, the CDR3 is TGTGCCAGCAAACCGGGACACAACACCGGGGAGCTGTTTTTT. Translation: CASKPGHNTGELFF.

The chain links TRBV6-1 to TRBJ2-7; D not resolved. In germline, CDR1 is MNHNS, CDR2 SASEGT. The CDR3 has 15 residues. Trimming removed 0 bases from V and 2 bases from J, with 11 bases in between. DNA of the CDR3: TGTGCCAGCAGTGAAGCGCGAAACGGCCCCTACGAGCAGTACTTC. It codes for CASSEARNGPYEQYF.

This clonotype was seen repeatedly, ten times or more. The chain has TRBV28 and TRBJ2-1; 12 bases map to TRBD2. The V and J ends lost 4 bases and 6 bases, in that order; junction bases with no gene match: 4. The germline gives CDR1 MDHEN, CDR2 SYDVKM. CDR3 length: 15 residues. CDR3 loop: CASSSLAGGPNEQFF. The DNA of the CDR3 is TGTGCCAGCAGTTCCCTAGCGGGAGGGCCCAATGAGCAGTTCTTC.

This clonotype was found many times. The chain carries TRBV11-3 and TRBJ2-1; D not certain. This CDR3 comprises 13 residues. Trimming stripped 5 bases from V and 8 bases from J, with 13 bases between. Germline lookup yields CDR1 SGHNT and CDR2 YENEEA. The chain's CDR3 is CASSAPLADEQFF. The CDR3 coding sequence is TGTGCCAGCAGCGCCCCCCTGGCGGATGAGCAGTTCTTC.

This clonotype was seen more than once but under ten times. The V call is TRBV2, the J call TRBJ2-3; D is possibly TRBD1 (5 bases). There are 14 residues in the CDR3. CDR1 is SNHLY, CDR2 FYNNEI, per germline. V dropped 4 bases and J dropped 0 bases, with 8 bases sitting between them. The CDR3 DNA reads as TGTGCCAGCAGTGTGACAGATAGCACAGATACGCAGTATTTT. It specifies CASSVTDSTDTQYF.

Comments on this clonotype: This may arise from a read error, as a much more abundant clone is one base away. The CDR3 loop reads CASSVVTSDGNEQFF. The CDR3 coding sequence is TGTGCCAGCAGTGTGGTGACTAGCGACGGGAATGAGCAGTTCTTC. The genes are TRBV6-1 and TRBJ2-1, with TRBD2 matching 8 bases. The germline gives CDR1 MNHNS, CDR2 SASEGT. The CDR3 consists of 15 residues. The J segment lost 7 bases and the V segment lost 4 bases, leaving 9 bases of the junction unmatched.

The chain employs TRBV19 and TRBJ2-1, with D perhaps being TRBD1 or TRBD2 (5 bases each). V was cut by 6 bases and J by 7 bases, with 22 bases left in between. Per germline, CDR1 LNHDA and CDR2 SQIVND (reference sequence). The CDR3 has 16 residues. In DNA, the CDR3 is TGTGCCAGTAGAATACCGGGACCCAACGATTTAAATGAGCAGTTCTTC. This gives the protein CASRIPGPNDLNEQFF.

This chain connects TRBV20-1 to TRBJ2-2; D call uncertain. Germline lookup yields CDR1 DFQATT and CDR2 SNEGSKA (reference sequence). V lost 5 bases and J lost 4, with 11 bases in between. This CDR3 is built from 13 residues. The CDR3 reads CSAERLSTGELFF. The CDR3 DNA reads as TGCAGTGCTGAGAGACTGAGCACCGGGGAGCTGTTTTTT.

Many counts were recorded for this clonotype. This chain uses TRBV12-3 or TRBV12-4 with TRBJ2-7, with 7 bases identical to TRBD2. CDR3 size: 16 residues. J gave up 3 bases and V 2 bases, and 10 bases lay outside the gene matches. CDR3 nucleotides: TGTGCCAGCAGTTTAATGAGTGGACTAGAGGGCTACGAGCAGTACTTC. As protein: CASSLMSGLEGYEQYF.

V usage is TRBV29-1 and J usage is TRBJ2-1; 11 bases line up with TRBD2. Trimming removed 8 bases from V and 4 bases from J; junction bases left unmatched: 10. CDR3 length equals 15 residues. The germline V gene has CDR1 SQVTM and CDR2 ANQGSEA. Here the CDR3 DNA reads TGCAGCCCTTGGACTAGCGGGTTGGAGTACAATGAGCAGTTCTTC. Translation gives CSPWTSGLEYNEQFF.

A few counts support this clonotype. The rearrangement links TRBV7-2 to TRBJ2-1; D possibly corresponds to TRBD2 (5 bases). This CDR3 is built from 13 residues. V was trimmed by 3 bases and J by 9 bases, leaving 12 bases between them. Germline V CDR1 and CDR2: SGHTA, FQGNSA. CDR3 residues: CASSFMGSGEQFF. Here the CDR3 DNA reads TGTGCCAGCAGCTTCATGGGGAGTGGTGAGCAGTTCTTC.

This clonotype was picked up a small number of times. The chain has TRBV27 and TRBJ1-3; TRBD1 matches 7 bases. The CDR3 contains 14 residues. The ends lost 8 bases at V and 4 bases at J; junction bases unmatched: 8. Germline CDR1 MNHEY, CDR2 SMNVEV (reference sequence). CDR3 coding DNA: TGTGCCAGCGGCGACCGGGACAGAGGAAACACCATATATTTT. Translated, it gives CASGDRDRGNTIYF.

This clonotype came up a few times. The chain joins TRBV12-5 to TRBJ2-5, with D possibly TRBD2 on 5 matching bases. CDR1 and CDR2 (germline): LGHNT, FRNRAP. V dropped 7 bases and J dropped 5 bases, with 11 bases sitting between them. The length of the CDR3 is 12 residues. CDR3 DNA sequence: TGTGCTAGTGTGGGAGTGAAGGAGACCCAGTACTTC. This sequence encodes CASVGVKETQYF. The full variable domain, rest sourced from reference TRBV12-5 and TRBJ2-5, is DARVTQTPRHKVTEMGQEVTMRCQPILGHNTVFWYRQTMMQGLELLAYFRNRAPLDDSGMPKDRFSAEMPDATLATLKIQPSEPRDSAVYFCASVGVKETQYFGPGTRLLVL.

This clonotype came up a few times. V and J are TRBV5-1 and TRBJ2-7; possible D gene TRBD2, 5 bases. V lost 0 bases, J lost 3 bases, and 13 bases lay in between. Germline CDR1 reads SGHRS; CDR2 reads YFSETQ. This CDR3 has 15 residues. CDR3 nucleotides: TGCGCCAGCAGCTTGGAACCGGGGTCGGGCTACGAGCAGTACTTC. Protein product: CASSLEPGSGYEQYF.

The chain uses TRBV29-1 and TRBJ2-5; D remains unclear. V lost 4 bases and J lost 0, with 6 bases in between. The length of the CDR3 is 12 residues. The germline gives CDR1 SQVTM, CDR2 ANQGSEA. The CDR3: CSVAPNQETQYF. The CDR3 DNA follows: TGCAGCGTTGCGCCTAACCAAGAGACCCAGTACTTC.

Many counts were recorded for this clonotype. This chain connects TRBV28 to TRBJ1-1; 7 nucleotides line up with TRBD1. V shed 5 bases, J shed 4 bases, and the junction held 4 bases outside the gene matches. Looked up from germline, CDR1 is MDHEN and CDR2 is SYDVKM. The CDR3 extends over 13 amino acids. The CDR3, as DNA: TGTGCCAGCAGTGTGACAGGGTTCACTGAAGCTTTCTTT. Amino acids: CASSVTGFTEAFF.

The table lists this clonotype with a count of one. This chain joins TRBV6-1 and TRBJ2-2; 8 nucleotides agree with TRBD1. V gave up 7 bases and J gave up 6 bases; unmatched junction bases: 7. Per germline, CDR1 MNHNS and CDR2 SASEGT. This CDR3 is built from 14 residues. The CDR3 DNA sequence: TGTGCCAGCATCCTTGACAGGGGTGCCGGGGAGCTGTTTTTT. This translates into CASILDRGAGELFF.